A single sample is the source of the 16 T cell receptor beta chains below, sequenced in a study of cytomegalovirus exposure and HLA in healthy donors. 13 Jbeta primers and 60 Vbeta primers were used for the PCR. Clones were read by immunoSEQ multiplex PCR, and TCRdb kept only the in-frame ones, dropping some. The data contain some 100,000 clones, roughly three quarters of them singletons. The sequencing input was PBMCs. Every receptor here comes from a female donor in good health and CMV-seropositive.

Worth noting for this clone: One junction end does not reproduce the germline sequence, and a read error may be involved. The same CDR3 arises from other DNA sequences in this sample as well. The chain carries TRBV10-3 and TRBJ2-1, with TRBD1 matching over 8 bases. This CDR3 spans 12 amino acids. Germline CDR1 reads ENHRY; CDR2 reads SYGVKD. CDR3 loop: CAIRGQDNEQFF. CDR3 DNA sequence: TGCGCCATCAGGGGACAGGACAATGAGCAGTTCTTC.

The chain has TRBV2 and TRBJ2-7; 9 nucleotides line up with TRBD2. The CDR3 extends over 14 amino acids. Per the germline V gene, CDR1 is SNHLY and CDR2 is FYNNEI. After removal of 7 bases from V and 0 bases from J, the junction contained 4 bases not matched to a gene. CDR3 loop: CASTGLALSYEQYF. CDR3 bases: TGTGCCAGCACTGGACTAGCGCTCTCCTACGAGCAGTACTTC.

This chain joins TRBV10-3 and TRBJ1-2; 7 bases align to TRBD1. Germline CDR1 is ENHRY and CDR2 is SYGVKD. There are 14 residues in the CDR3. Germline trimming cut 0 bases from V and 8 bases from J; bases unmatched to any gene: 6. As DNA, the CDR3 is TGTGCCATCAGTGAGTCGAGACAGGGTGTCGGCTACACCTTC. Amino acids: CAISESRQGVGYTF.

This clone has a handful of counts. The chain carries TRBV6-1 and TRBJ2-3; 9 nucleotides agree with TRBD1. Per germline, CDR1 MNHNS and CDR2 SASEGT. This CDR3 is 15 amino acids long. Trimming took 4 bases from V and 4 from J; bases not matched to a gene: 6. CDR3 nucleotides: TGTGCCAGCAGTGCGGACAGGGGAGGACCAGATACGCAGTATTTT. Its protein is CASSADRGGPDTQYF.

The CDR3 spells CASSISRDAGWGGELFF. The CDR3 bases are TGTGCCAGTAGTATATCCAGAGACGCGGGGTGGGGCGGGGAGCTGTTTTTT. This chain connects TRBV19 to TRBJ2-2; D may be TRBD2 (6 bases). Germline assignment: CDR1 LNHDA and CDR2 SQIVND (reference sequence). Trimming removed 2 bases from V and 7 bases from J, with 20 bases in between. The CDR3 has 17 residues.

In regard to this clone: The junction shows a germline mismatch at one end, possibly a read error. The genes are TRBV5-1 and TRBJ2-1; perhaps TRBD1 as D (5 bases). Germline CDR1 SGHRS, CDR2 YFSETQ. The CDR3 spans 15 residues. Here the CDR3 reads CASSLEGGAYDEQFF. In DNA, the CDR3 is TGCGCCAGCAGCTTGGAGGGTGGGGCCTACGATGAGCAGTTCTTC.

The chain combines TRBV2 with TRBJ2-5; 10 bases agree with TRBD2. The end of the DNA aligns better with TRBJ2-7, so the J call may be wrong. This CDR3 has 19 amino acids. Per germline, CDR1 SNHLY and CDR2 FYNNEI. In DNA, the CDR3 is TGTGCCAGCAGTCCCCGTGGTAGCGGGGGGCCCCTTAGCTCCTACGAGCAGTACTTC. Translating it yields CASSPRGSGGPLSSYEQYF.

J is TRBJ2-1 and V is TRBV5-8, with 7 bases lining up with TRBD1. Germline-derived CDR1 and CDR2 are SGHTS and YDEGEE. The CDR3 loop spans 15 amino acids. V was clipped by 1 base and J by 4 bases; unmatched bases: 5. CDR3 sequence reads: CASSLNRGLYNEQFF. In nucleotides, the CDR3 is TGTGCCAGCAGCTTGAACAGGGGCCTATACAATGAGCAGTTCTTC.

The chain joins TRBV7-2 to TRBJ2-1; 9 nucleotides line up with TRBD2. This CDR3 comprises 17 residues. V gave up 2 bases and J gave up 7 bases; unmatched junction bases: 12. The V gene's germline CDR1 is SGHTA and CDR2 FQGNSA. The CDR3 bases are TGTGCCAGCAGCTTACTACCTAGCGGGGACCCTGGGAATGAGCAGTTCTTC. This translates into CASSLLPSGDPGNEQFF.

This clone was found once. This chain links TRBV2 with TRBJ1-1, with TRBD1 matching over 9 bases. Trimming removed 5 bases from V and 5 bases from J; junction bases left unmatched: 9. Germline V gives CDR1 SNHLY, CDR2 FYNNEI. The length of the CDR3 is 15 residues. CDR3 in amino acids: CASSKQGAPTTEAFF. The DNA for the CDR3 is TGTGCCAGCAGTAAACAGGGGGCGCCGACAACTGAAGCTTTCTTT.

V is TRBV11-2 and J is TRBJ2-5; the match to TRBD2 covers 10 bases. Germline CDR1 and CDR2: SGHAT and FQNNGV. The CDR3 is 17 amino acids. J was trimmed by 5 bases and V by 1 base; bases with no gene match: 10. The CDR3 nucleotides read TGTGCCAGCAGCTTAGGCCAGCGGGGGGGCAGTGCGGAGACCCAGTACTTC. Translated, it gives CASSLGQRGGSAETQYF. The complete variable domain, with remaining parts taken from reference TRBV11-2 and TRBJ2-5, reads EAGVAQSPRYKIIEKRQSVAFWCNPISGHATLYWYQQILGQGPKLLIQFQNNGVVDDSQLPKDRFSAERLKGVDSTLKIQPAKLEDSAVYLCASSLGQRGGSAETQYFGPGTRLLVL.

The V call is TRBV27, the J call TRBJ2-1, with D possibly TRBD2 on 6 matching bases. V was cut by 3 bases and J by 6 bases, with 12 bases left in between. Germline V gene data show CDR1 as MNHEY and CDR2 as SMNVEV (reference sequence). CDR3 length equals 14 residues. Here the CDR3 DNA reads TGTGCCAGCAGTTTCCTCGGGACTGCCAATGAGCAGTTCTTC. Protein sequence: CASSFLGTANEQFF.

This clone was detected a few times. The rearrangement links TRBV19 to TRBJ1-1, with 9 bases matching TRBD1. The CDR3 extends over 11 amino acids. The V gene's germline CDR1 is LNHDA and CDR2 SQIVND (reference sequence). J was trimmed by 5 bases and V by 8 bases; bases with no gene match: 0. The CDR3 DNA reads TGTGCCAGTGGGACAGGGACTGAAGCTTTCTTT. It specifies CASGTGTEAFF.

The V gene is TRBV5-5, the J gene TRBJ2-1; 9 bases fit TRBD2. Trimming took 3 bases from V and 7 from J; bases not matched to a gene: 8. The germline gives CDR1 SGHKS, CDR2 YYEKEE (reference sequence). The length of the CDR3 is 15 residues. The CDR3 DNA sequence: TGTGCCAGCAGCTCATCCGGGACTAGCTTTAATGAGCAGTTCTTC. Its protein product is CASSSSGTSFNEQFF.

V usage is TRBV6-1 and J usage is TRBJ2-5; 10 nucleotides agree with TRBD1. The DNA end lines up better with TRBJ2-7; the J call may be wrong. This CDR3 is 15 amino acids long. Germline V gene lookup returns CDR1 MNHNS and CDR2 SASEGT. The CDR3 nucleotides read TGTGCCAGCAGCCAAGCCGGGACAGGGGTAGGCGAGCAGTACTTC. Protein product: CASSQAGTGVGEQYF.

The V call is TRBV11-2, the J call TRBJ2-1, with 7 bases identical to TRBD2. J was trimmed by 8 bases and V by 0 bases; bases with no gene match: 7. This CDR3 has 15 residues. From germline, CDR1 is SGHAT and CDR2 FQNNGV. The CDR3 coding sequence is TGTGCCAGCAGCTTAGATCTAGCGGAGGCGCATGAGCAGTTCTTC. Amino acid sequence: CASSLDLAEAHEQFF.